One sample yielded the 5 T cell receptor beta chains listed below, sequenced in a study of immune cell composition in non-small cell lung cancer. TCRdb's copy holds only in-frame clones and misses some; the assay was immunoSEQ multiplex PCR. This table holds approximately 3,000 clones, around four fifths found once. Normal lung sampling was at least 3 cm from the tumour, as distant as possible. The source material was non-adjacent lung tissue. These receptors were taken from a human donor with non-small cell lung cancer.

This chain links TRBV2 with TRBJ2-1, with TRBD1 identical over 10 bases. Trimming took 6 bases from V and 7 from J; bases not matched to a gene: 3. The germline V gene has CDR1 SNHLY and CDR2 FYNNEI. CDR3 length equals 13 residues. The CDR3, as DNA: TGTGCCAGCAGCCGGGACAGGGGAAATGAGCAGTTCTTC. It is translated as CASSRDRGNEQFF.

V usage is TRBV2 and J usage is TRBJ2-5, with D perhaps matching TRBD2 (6 bases). The V end lost 8 bases, the J end lost 1 base, and 20 bases lay between the germline ends. The CDR3 totals 16 residues. The germline CDR1 and CDR2 sequences are SNHLY and FYNNEI. In DNA, the CDR3 is TGTGCCAGCTCGACCGGGGTGGGAGGTATCCAAGAGACCCAGTACTTC. Protein: CASSTGVGGIQETQYF.

The J gene is TRBJ1-1, the V gene TRBV19, with TRBD1 identical over 9 bases. V dropped 4 bases and J dropped 1; count of bases not matched to a gene: 4. CDR1 is LNHDA, CDR2 SQIVND, per germline (reference sequence). This CDR3 has 15 residues. The CDR3 coding sequence is TGTGCCAGTAGTACCTCGGACAGGGGGAACACTGAAGCTTTCTTT. Its translation is CASSTSDRGNTEAFF.

This chain uses TRBV28 with TRBJ2-1; 7 nucleotides align to TRBD2. This CDR3 is 16 amino acids long. Germline V CDR1 and CDR2: MDHEN, SYDVKM. J was trimmed by 3 bases and V by 8 bases; bases with no gene match: 13. CDR3 sequence reads: CASQPRGGRNYNEQFF. CDR3 bases: TGTGCCAGCCAACCTAGGGGCGGGAGAAACTACAATGAGCAGTTCTTC.

The genes are TRBV29-1 and TRBJ2-1; 10 bases are a match to TRBD2. This CDR3 is built from 14 residues. Germline CDR1 reads SQVTM; CDR2 reads ANQGSEA. With 7 bases clipped from V and 0 bases from J, the junction kept 3 bases outside the gene matches. The CDR3 protein is CSARLAGSYNEQFF. DNA for the CDR3: TGCAGCGCCAGACTAGCGGGCTCCTACAATGAGCAGTTCTTC.